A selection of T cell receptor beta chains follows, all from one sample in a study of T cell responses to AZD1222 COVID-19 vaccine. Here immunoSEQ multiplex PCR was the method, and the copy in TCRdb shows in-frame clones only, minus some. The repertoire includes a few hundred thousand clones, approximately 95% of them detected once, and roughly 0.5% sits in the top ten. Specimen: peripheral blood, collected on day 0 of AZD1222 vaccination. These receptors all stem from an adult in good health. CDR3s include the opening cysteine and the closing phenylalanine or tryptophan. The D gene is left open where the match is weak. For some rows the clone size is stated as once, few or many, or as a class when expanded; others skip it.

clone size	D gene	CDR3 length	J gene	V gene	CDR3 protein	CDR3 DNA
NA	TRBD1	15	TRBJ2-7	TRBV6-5	CASSWGGTGGSEQYF	TGTGCCAGCAGTTGGGGAGGGACAGGGGGATCCGAGCAGTACTTC
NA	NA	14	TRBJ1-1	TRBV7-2	CASSLGPRNTEAFF	TGTGCCAGCAGCTTAGGGCCCCGAAACACTGAAGCTTTCTTT
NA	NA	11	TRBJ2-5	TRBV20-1	CSGSDQETQYF	TGCAGTGGGAGCGACCAAGAGACCCAGTACTTC
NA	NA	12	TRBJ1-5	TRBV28	CASSASNQPQHF	TGTGCCAGCAGTGCTAGCAATCAGCCCCAGCATTTT
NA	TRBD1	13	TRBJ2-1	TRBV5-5	CASSLGQGNEQFF	TGTGCCAGCAGCTTGGGACAGGGCAATGAGCAGTTCTTC
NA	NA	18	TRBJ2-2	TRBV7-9	CASSFPRLRGTKTGELFF	TGTGCCAGCAGCTTCCCGCGGCTCCGAGGTACAAAAACCGGGGAGCTGTTTTTT
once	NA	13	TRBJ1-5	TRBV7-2	CASSLRNNQPQHF	TGTGCCAGCAGCTTACGGAACAATCAGCCCCAGCATTTT
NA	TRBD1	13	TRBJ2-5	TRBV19	CASHPQGQETQYF	TGTGCCAGCCACCCACAGGGGCAAGAGACCCAGTACTTC
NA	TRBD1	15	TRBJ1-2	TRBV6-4	CASRHEQGAWYGYTF	TGTGCCAGCAGACACGAGCAGGGGGCCTGGTATGGCTACACCTTC
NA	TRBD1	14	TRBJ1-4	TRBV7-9	CASSVGTASEKLFF	TGTGCCAGCAGCGTAGGGACAGCATCTGAAAAACTGTTTTTT
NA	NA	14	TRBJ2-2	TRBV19	CASSIGGRAGELFF	TGTGCCAGTAGTATCGGGGGACGGGCCGGGGAGCTGTTTTTT
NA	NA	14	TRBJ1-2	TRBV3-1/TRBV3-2	CASSHGLIREGYTF	TGTGCCAGCAGCCACGGTCTTATTAGGGAAGGCTACACCTTC
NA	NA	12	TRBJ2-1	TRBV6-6	CASSSVALGQFF	TGTGCCAGCTCGAGTGTGGCATTGGGGCAGTTCTTC
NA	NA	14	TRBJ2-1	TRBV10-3	CAISPMSPGDEQFF	TGTGCCATCAGCCCAATGTCCCCTGGGGATGAGCAGTTCTTC
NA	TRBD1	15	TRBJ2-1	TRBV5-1	CASSSPGQGASEQFF	TGCGCCAGCAGCTCTCCGGGACAGGGGGCAAGTGAGCAGTTCTTC
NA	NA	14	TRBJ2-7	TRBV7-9	CASSPPDRTYEQYF	TGTGCCAGCAGCCCACCCGACAGGACCTACGAGCAGTACTTC
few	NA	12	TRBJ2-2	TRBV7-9	CASSLQTGELFF	TGTGCCAGCAGCCTCCAGACCGGGGAGCTGTTTTTT
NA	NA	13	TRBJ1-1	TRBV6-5	CASRIARNTEAFF	TGTGCCAGCAGGATCGCACGGAACACTGAAGCTTTCTTT
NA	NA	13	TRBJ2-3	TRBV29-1	CSAAWGATDTQYF	TGCAGCGCAGCCTGGGGGGCCACAGATACGCAGTATTTT
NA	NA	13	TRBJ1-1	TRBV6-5	CASSYFGGTEAFF	TGTGCCAGCAGTTATTTTGGAGGCACTGAAGCTTTCTTT
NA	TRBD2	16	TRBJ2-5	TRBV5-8	CASSLGGIAGKETQYF	TGTGCCAGCAGCTTGGGGGGAATAGCGGGAAAAGAGACCCAGTACTTC
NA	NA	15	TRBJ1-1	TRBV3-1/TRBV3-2	CASVEAGSVNTEAFF	TGTGCCAGCGTGGAGGCAGGGTCCGTGAACACTGAAGCTTTCTTT
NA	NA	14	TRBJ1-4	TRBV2	CASTQQGTNEKLFF	TGTGCCAGCACCCAACAAGGAACTAATGAAAAACTGTTTTTT
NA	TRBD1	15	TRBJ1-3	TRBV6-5	CASSLRGPSGNTIYF	TGTGCCAGCAGCCTCAGGGGGCCGTCTGGAAACACCATATATTTT
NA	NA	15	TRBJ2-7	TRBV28	CATKGGSLGTGEQYF	TGTGCCACCAAGGGTGGGTCTCTTGGGACGGGCGAGCAGTACTTC
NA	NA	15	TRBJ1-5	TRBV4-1	CASSQPGQGFQPQHF	TGCGCCAGCAGCCAACCGGGGCAAGGGTTTCAGCCCCAGCATTTT
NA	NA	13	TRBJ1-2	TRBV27	CASSGDRFSGYTF	TGTGCCAGCAGTGGTGACAGATTTTCGGGCTACACCTTC
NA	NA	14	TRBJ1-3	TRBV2	CASSPVFSGNTIYF	TGTGCCAGCAGCCCCGTTTTCTCTGGAAACACCATATATTTT
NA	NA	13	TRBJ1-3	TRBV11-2	CASSSDRGNTIYF	TGTGCCAGCAGCTCTGACAGAGGAAACACCATATATTTT
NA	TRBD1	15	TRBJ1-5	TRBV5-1	CASSPGDREYQPQHF	TGCGCCAGCAGCCCGGGGGACAGAGAGTATCAGCCCCAGCATTTT
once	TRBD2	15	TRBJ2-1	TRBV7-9	CASTIRAGVFYEQFF	TGTGCCAGCACTATTCGAGCGGGAGTATTCTATGAGCAGTTCTTC
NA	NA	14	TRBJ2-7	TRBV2	CATLGGGRPYEQYF	TGTGCCACCCTCGGTGGGGGGCGCCCCTACGAGCAGTACTTC